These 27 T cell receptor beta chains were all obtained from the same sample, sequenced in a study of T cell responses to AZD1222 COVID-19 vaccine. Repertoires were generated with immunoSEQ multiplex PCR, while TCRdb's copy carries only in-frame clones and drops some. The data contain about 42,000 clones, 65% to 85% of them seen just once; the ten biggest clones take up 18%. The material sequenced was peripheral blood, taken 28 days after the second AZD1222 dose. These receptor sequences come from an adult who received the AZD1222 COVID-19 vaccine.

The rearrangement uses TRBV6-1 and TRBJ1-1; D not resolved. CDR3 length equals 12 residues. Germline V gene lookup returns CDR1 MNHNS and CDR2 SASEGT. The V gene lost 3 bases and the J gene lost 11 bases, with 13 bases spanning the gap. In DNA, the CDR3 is TGTGCCAGCAGTGATTCGCGGCAGCGCGCTTTCTTT. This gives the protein CASSDSRQRAFF.

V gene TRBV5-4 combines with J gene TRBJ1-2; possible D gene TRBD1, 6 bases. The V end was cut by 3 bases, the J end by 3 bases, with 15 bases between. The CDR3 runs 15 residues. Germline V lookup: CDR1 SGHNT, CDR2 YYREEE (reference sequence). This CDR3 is CASSSPSGGDYGYTF. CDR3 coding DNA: TGTGCCAGCAGCTCACCCTCGGGGGGCGACTATGGCTACACCTTC.

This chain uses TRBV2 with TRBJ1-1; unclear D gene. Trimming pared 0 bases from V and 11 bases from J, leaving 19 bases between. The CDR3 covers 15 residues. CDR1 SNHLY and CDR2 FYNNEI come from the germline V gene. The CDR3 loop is CASSEARVRGVDAFF. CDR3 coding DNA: TGTGCCAGCAGTGAAGCCCGCGTCCGCGGGGTGGATGCTTTCTTT.

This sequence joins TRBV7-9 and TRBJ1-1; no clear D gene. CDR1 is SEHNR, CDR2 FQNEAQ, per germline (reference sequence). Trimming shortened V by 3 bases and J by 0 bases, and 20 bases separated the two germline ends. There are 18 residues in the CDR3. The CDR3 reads CASSLSRENKRMNTEAFF. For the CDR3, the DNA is TGTGCCAGCAGCTTGTCACGGGAAAACAAAAGGATGAACACTGAAGCTTTCTTT.

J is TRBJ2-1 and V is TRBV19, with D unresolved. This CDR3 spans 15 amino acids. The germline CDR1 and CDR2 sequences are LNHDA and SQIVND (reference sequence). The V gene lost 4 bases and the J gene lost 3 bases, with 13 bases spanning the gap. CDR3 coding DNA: TGTGCCAGTAGTAAGGACCCGGCAGTCTACAATGAGCAGTTCTTC. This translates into CASSKDPAVYNEQFF. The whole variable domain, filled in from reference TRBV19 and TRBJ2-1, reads DGGITQSPKYLFRKEGQNVTLSCEQNLNHDAMYWYRQDPGQGLRLIYYSQIVNDFQKGDIAEGYSVSREKKESFPLTVTSAQKNPTAFYLCASSKDPAVYNEQFFGPGTRLTVL.

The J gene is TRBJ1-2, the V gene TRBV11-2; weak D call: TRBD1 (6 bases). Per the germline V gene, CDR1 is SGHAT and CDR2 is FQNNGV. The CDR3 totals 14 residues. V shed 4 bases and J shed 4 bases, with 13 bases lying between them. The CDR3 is CASSSDSRIYGYTF. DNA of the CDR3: TGTGCCAGCAGCTCGGACAGCCGGATCTATGGCTACACCTTC. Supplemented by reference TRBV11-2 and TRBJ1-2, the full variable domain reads EAGVAQSPRYKIIEKRQSVAFWCNPISGHATLYWYQQILGQGPKLLIQFQNNGVVDDSQLPKDRFSAERLKGVDSTLKIQPAKLEDSAVYLCASSSDSRIYGYTFGSGTRLTVV.

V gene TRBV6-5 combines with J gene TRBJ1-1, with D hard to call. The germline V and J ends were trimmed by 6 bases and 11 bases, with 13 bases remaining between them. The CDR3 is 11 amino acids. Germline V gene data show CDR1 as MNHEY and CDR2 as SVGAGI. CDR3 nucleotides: TGTGCCAGCAGCAATGGCCAGGATGCTTTCTTT. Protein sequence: CASSNGQDAFF.

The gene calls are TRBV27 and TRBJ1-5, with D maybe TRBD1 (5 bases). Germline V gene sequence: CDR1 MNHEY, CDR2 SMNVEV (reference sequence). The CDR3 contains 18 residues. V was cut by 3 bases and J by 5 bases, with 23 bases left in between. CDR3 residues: CASSFGSSSFGGDQPQHF. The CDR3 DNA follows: TGTGCCAGCAGTTTTGGGTCTTCGTCTTTCGGAGGGGATCAGCCCCAGCATTTT.

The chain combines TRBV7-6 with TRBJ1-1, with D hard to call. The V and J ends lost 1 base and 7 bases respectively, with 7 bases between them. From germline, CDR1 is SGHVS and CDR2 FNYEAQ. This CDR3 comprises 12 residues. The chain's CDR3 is CASSLGENEAFF. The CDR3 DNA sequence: TGTGCCAGCAGCTTAGGGGAGAATGAAGCTTTCTTT.

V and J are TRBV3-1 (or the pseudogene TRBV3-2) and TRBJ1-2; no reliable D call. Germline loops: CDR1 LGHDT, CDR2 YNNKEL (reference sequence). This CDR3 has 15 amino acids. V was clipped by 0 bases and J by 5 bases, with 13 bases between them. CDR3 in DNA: TGTGCCAGCAGCCAAGATCTGGCAGTCGGATATGGCTACACCTTC. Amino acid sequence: CASSQDLAVGYGYTF.

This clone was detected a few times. Written as DNA, the CDR3 is TGTGCCAGCAGCGCTGGGAAGGACAGGCTATGGAGCGAGCAGTACTTC. Translated, it gives CASSAGKDRLWSEQYF. This chain joins TRBV21-1 and TRBJ2-7; TRBD1, the table's D call, was not compared with the DNA. TRBV21-1 is a pseudogene locus. This CDR3 has 16 residues.

For the CDR3, the DNA is TGTGCCAGCAGGGACTCGGGGGGGAGCAATCAGCCCCAGCATTTT. Its protein is CASRDSGGSNQPQHF. V gene TRBV6-5 combines with J gene TRBJ1-5; TRBD1 might be the D (5 bases). The CDR3 runs 15 residues. Per the germline V gene, CDR1 is MNHEY and CDR2 is SVGAGI. V was shortened by 6 bases and J by 1 base, with 13 bases between the two germline ends.

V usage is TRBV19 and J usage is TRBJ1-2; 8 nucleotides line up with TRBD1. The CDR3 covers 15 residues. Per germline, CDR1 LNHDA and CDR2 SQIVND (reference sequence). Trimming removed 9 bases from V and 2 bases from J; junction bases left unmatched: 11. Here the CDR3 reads CASQGQGYRNYGYTF. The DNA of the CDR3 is TGTGCCAGCCAAGGACAGGGTTATAGAAACTATGGCTACACCTTC.

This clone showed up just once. The CDR3 is CASLGRDTQYF. In DNA, the CDR3 is TGTGCCAGCCTTGGCCGAGATACGCAGTATTTT. The J gene is TRBJ2-3, the V gene TRBV28; D remains unclear. Per the germline V gene, CDR1 is MDHEN and CDR2 is SYDVKM. Trimming left V 8 bases short and J 5 bases short, with 8 bases between. CDR3 length equals 11 residues.

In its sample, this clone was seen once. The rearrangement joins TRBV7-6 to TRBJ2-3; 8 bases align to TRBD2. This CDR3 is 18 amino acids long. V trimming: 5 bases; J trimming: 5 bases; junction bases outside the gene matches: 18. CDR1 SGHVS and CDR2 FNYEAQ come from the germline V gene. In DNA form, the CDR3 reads TGTGCCAGCAGCGGTACCCTGAGAACGGGGGGGCCGAGAGATACGCAGTATTTT. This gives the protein CASSGTLRTGGPRDTQYF.

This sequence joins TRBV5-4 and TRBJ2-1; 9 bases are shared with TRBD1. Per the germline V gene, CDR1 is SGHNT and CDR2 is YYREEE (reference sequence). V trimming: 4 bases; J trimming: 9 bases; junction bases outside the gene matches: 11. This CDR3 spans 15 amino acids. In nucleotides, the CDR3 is TGTGCCAGCAGCCGCCGGGACAGGGTTTCGGGTGAGCAGTTCTTC. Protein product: CASSRRDRVSGEQFF.

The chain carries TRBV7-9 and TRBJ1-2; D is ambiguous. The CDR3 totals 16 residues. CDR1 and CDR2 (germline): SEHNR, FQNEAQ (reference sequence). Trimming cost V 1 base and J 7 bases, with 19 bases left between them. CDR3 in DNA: TGTGCCAGCAGCTTAGGGGAGAGACAAATATCGAGTGGCTACACCTTC. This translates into CASSLGERQISSGYTF.

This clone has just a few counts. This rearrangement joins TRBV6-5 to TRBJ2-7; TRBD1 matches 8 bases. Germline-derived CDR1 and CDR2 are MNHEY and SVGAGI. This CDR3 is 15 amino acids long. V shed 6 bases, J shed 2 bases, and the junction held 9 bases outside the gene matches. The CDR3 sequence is CASSRTGIPPYEQYF. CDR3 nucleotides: TGTGCCAGCAGCCGGACAGGGATCCCTCCCTACGAGCAGTACTTC.

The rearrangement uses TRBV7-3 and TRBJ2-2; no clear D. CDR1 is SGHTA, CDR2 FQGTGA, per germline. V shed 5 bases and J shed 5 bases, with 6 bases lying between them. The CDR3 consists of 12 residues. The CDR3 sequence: CASSHITGELFF. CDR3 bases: TGTGCCAGCAGCCATATTACCGGGGAGCTGTTTTTT.

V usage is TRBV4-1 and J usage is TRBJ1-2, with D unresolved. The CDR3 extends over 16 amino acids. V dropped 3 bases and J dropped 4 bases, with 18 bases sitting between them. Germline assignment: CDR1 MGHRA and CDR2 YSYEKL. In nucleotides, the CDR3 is TGCGCCAGCAGCCAGTCCCCAAGGGCTCTCTCCTATGGCTACACCTTC. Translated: CASSQSPRALSYGYTF.

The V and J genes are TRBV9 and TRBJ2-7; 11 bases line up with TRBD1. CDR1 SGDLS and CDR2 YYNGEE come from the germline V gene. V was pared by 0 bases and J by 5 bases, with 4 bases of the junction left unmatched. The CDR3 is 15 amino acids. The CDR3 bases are TGTGCCAGCAGCGTAGTGGGGACAGGGGGGGACGAGCAGTACTTC. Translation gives CASSVVGTGGDEQYF.

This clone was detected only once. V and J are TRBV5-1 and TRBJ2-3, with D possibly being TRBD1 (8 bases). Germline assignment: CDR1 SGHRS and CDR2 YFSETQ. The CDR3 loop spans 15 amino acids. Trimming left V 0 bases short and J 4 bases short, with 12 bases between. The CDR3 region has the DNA TGCGCCAGCAGCTTGGGGACAGGGAGGGCAGATACGCAGTATTTT. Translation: CASSLGTGRADTQYF.

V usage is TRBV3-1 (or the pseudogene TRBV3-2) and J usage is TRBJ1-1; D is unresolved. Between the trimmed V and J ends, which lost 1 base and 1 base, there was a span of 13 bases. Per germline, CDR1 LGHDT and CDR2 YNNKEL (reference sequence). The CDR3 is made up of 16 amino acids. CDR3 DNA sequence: TGTGCCAGCAGCCAAGTATTCCAACCAGAGAACACTGAAGCTTTCTTT. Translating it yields CASSQVFQPENTEAFF.

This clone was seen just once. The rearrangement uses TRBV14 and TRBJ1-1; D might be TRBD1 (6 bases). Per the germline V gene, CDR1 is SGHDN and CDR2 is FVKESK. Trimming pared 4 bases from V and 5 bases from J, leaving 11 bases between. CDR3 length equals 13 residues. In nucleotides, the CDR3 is TGTGCCAGCAGCCCAGGGGTGGGGACTGAAGCTTTCTTT. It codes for CASSPGVGTEAFF.

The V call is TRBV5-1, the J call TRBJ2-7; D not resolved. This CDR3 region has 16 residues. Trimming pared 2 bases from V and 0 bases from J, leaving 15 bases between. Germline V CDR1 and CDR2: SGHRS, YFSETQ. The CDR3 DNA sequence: TGCGCCAGCAGCTTAGCCGACGGAGCCTCCTCCTACGAGCAGTACTTC. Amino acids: CASSLADGASSYEQYF.

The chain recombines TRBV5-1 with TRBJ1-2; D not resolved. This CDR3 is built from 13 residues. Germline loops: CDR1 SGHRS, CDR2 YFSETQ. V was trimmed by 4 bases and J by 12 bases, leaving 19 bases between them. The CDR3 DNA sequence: TGCGCCAGCAGCGTTGGAGGGCCCGTTATGAACACCTTC. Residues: CASSVGGPVMNTF.

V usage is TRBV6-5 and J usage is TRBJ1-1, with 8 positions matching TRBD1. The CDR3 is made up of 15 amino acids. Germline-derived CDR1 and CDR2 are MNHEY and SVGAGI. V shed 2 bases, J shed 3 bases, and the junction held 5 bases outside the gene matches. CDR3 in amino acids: CASSYVSTGDTEAFF. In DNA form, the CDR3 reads TGTGCCAGCAGTTACGTCTCGACAGGGGACACTGAAGCTTTCTTT.